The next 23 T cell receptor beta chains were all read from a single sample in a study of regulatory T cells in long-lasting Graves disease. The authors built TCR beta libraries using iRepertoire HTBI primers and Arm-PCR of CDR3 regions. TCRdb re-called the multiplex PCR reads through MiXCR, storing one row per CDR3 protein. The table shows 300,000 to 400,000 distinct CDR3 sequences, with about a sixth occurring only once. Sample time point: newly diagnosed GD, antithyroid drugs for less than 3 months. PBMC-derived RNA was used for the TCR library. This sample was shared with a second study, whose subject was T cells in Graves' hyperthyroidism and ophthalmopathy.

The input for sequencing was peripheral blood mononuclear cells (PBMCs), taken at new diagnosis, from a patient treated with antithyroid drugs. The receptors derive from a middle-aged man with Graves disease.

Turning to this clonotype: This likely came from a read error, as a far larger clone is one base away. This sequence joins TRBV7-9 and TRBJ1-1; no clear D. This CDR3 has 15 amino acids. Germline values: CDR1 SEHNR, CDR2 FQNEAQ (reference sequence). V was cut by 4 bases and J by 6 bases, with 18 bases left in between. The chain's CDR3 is CASSSAYFTESEAFF. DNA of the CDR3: TGTGCCAGCAGCTCAGCATATTTCACAGAATCTGAAGCTTTCTTT.

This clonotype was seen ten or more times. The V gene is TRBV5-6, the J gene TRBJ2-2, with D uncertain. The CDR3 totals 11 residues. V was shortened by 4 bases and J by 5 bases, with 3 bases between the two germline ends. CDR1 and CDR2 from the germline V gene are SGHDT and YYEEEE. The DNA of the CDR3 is TGTGCCAGCAGCCGGACCGGGGAGCTGTTTTTT. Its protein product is CASSRTGELFF.

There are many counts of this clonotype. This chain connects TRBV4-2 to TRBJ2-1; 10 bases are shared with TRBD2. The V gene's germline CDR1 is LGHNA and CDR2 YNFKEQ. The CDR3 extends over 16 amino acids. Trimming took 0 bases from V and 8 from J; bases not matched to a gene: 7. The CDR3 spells CASSQDWASGGYEQFF. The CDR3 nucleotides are TGTGCCAGCAGCCAAGATTGGGCTAGCGGGGGCTATGAGCAGTTCTTC.

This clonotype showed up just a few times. Here the CDR3 DNA reads TGTGCCAGCAAGAGGGAGAGGCAGCGCCAAGAGACCCAGTACTTC. Its translation: CASKRERQRQETQYF. This sequence joins TRBV6-1 and TRBJ2-5; perhaps TRBD2 as D (5 bases). V was cut by 7 bases and J by 1 base, with 16 bases left in between. Germline values: CDR1 MNHNS, CDR2 SASEGT. The CDR3 is 15 residues long.

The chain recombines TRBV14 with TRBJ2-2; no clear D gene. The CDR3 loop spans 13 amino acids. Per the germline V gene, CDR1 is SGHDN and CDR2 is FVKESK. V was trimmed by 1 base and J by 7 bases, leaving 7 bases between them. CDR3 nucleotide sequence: TGTGCCAGCAGCCAAGCTCGAGTCGGGGAGCTGTTTTTT. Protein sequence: CASSQARVGELFF.

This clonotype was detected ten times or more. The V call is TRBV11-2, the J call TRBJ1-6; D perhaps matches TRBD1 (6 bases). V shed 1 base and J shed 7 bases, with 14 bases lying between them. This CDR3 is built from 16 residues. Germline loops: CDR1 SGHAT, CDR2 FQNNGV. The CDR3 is CASSLGRGQGNSPLHF. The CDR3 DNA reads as TGTGCCAGCAGCTTAGGACGGGGGCAGGGGAATTCACCCCTCCACTTT.

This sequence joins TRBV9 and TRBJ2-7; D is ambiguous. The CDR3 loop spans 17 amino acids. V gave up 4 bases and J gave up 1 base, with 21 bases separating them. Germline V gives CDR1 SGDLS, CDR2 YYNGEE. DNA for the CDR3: TGTGCCAGCAGCTCTAAGTGGTCGGAAGGGTCGTCCTACGAGCAGTACTTC. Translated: CASSSKWSEGSSYEQYF.

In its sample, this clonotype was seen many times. CDR3 nucleotide sequence: TGTGCCAGCAGCTTTGGCAGCTCAGAGACCCAGTACTTC. Translated, it gives CASSFGSSETQYF. This sequence joins TRBV11-1 and TRBJ2-5, with D unclear. From germline, CDR1 is SGHAT and CDR2 FQDESV (reference sequence). This CDR3 contains 13 residues. V lost 3 bases to trimming and J lost 4 bases, with 9 bases between them.

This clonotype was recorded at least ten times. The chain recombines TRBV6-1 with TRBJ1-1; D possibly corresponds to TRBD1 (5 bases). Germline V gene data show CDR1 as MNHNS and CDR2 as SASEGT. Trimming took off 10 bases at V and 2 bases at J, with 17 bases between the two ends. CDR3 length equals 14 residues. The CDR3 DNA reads TGTGCCACTATTCTAGGGGCGGGAAACACTGAAGCTTTCTTT. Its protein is CATILGAGNTEAFF.

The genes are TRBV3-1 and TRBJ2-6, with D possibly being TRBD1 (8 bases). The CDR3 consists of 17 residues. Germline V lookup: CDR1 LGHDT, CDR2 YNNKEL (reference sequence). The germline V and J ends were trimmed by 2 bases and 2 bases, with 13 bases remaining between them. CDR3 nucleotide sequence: TGTGCCAGCAGCCAAACAGGGGGGGTAGCTGGGGCCAACGTCCTGACTTTC. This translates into CASSQTGGVAGANVLTF.

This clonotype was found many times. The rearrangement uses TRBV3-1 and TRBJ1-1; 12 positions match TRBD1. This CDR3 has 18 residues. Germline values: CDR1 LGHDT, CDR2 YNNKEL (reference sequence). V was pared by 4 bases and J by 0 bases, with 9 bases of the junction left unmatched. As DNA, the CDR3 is TGTGCCAGCAGCCCTCTCATCGGGACAGGGGGCATGAACACTGAAGCTTTCTTT. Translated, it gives CASSPLIGTGGMNTEAFF.

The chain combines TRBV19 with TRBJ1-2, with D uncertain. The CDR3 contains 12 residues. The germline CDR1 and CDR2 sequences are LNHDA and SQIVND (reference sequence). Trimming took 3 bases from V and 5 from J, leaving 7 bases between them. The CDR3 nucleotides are TGTGCCAGTAGTATTGGGGAATATGGCTACACCTTC. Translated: CASSIGEYGYTF. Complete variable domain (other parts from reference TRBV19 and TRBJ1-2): DGGITQSPKYLFRKEGQNVTLSCEQNLNHDAMYWYRQDPGQGLRLIYYSQIVNDFQKGDIAEGYSVSREKKESFPLTVTSAQKNPTAFYLCASSIGEYGYTFGSGTRLTVV.

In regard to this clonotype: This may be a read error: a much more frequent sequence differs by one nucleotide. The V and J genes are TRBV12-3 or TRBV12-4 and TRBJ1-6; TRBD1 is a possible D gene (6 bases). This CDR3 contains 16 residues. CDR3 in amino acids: CASSWGGRLNNPPLHF. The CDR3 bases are TGTGCCAGCAGTTGGGGGGGGCGGTTGAATAATCCACCCCTCCACTTT.

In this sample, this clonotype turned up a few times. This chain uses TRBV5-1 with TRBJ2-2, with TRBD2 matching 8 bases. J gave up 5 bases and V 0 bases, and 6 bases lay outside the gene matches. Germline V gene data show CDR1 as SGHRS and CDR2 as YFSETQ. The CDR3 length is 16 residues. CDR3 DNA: TGCGCCAGCAGCTTGGGATTCCTAGCGGGTACCGGGGAGCTGTTTTTT. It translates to CASSLGFLAGTGELFF.

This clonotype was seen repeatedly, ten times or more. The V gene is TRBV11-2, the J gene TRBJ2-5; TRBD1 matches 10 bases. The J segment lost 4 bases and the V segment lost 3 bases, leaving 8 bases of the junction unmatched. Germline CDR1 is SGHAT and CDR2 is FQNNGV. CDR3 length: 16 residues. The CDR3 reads CASSLLRTGGIETQYF. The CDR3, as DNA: TGTGCCAGCAGCTTGTTACGGACAGGGGGTATAGAGACCCAGTACTTC. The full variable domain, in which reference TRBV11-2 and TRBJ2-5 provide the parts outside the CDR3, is EAGVAQSPRYKIIEKRQSVAFWCNPISGHATLYWYQQILGQGPKLLIQFQNNGVVDDSQLPKDRFSAERLKGVDSTLKIQPAKLEDSAVYLCASSLLRTGGIETQYFGPGTRLLVL.

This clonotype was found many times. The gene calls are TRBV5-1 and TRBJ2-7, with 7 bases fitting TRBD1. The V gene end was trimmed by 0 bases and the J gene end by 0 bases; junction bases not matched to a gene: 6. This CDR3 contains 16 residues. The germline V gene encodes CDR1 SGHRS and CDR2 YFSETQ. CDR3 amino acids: CASSLEVAGGSYEQYF. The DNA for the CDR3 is TGCGCCAGCAGCTTGGAAGTGGCAGGGGGCTCCTACGAGCAGTACTTC.

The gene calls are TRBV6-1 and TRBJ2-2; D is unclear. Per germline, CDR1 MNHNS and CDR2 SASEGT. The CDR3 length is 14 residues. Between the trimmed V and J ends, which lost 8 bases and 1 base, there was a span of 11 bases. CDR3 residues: CASRINLNTGELFF. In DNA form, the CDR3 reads TGTGCCAGCCGGATAAACTTGAACACCGGGGAGCTGTTTTTT.

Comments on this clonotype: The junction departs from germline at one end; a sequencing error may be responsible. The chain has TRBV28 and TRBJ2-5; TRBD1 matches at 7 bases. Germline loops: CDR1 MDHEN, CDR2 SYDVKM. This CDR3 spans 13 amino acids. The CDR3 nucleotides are TGTGCCAACAGTTCACAGGGGAAGGAGACCCAGTACTTC. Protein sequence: CANSSQGKETQYF. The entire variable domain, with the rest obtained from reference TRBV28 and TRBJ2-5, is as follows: DVKVTQSSRYLVKRTGEKVFLECVQDMDHENMFWYRQDPGLGLRLIYFSYDVKMKEKGDIPEGYSVSREKKERFSLILESASTNQTSMYLCANSSQGKETQYFGPGTRLLVL.

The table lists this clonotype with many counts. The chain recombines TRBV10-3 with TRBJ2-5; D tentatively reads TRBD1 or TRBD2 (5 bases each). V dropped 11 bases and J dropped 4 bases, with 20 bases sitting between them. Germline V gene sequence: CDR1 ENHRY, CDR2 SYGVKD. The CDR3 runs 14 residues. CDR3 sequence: CAAAETRDGETQYF. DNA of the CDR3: TGTGCCGCCGCAGAGACAAGGGACGGAGAGACCCAGTACTTC.

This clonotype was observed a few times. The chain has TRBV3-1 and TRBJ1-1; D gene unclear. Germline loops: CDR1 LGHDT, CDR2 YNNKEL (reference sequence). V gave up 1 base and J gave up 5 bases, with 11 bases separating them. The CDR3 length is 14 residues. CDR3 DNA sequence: TGTGCCAGCAGCCAAGTCCTGGGTTGGACTGAAGCTTTCTTT. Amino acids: CASSQVLGWTEAFF. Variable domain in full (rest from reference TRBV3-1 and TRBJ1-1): DTAVSQTPKYLVTQMGNDKSIKCEQNLGHDTMYWYKQDSKKFLKIMFSYNNKELIINETVPNRFSPKSPDKAHLNLHINSLELGDSAVYFCASSQVLGWTEAFFGQGTRLTVV.

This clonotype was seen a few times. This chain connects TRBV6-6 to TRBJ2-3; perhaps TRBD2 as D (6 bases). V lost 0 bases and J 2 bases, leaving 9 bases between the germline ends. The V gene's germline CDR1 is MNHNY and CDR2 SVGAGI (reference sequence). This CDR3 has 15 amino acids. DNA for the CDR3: TGTGCCAGCAGTTACTCGGGACTCACCACAGATACGCAGTATTTT. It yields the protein CASSYSGLTTDTQYF.

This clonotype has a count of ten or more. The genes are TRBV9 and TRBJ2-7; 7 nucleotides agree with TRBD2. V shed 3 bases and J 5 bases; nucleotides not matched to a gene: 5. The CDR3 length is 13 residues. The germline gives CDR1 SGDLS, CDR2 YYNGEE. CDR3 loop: CASSGGRGNEQYF. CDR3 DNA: TGTGCCAGCAGCGGAGGGAGGGGTAACGAGCAGTACTTC.

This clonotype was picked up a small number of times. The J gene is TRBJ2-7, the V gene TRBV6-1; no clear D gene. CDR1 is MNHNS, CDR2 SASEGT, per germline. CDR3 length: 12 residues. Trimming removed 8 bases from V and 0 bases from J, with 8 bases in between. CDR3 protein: CASQDYSYEQYF. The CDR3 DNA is TGTGCCAGCCAAGATTACTCCTACGAGCAGTACTTC.